The 23 T cell receptor beta chains below all came from one sample that was sequenced in a study of CD8 T cells in ankylosing spondylitis. Study results and limitations: For ankylosing spondylitis blood, a TCR beta motif of under 10 highly homologous variants appeared characteristic.

Their target antigens are unknown. MiXCR was run by TCRdb on the 5' RACE reads, yielding one entry per CDR3 protein. The sample lists 470,000 or so distinct CDR3 sequences, more than 25% occurring once. Material: blood, either unsorted or a sorted T cell fraction (not recorded which). The receptors come from a male donor with ankylosing spondylitis.

The rearrangement uses TRBV3-1 and TRBJ1-1, with a possible D match to TRBD1 (6 bases). Deletions cut 5 bases from V and 3 bases from J, with 10 bases between. This CDR3 region has 13 residues. CDR1 is LGHDT, CDR2 YNNKEL, per germline (reference sequence). The CDR3 nucleotides are TGTGCCAGCAGCTGGACAGTTGACACTGAAGCTTTCTTT. Residues: CASSWTVDTEAFF.

The chain's CDR3 is CASSETARASYEQYF. CDR3 DNA sequence: TGTGCCAGCAGTGAAACAGCTCGCGCCTCCTACGAGCAGTACTTC. This chain connects TRBV6-1 to TRBJ2-7, with D uncertain. From germline, CDR1 is MNHNS and CDR2 SASEGT. The V and J ends lost 2 bases and 0 bases respectively, with 11 bases between them. The CDR3 extends over 15 amino acids.

In its sample, this clonotype was seen a few times. CDR3 nucleotides: TGCGCCAGCAGCTTGGATCCCAGTTCCGATGGCTACACCTTC. Its protein is CASSLDPSSDGYTF. This chain uses TRBV5-1 with TRBJ1-2; no definite D call. There are 14 residues in the CDR3. Germline V CDR1 and CDR2: SGHRS, YFSETQ. V gave up 0 bases and J gave up 6 bases, with 12 bases separating them.

V usage is TRBV6-1 and J usage is TRBJ1-5; tentatively, D is TRBD1 (5 bases). V dropped 8 bases and J dropped 5 bases, with 13 bases sitting between them. Germline CDR1 is MNHNS and CDR2 is SASEGT. The CDR3 runs 13 residues. The CDR3 loop reads CASGGRRHQPQHF. The DNA for the CDR3 is TGTGCCAGCGGGGGGAGGCGCCATCAGCCCCAGCATTTT.

This clonotype was found a few times. The chain couples TRBV5-1 to TRBJ2-5; 9 bases align to TRBD2. Germline CDR1 reads SGHRS; CDR2 reads YFSETQ. V lost 4 bases and J lost 4; bases outside the gene matches: 8. There are 15 residues in the CDR3. The CDR3 protein is CASSSTGTSLETQYF. CDR3 nucleotide sequence: TGCGCCAGCAGCAGCACCGGGACTAGCCTAGAGACCCAGTACTTC.

The table lists this clonotype with a few counts. As DNA, the CDR3 is TGTGCCAGCAGTTTGAGCGGGAGGGTATACAATGAGCAGTTCTTC. It specifies CASSLSGRVYNEQFF. This chain links TRBV27 with TRBJ2-1; 10 bases are a match to TRBD2. The J segment lost 4 bases and the V segment lost 3 bases, leaving 3 bases of the junction unmatched. This CDR3 is 15 amino acids long. Germline CDR1 MNHEY, CDR2 SMNVEV (reference sequence).

This clonotype was picked up many times. The chain couples TRBV5-1 to TRBJ1-1; weak D call: TRBD1 (5 bases). Germline-derived CDR1 and CDR2 are SGHRS and YFSETQ. The ends were cut back, 0 bases at V and 0 bases at J, with 6 bases in the middle. The CDR3 runs to 14 residues. The CDR3 loop reads CASSLAGMNTEAFF. CDR3 DNA: TGCGCCAGCAGCTTGGCAGGGATGAACACTGAAGCTTTCTTT.

This clonotype was seen a few times. J is TRBJ1-1 and V is TRBV16; D is possibly TRBD1 (5 bases). Trimming stripped 4 bases from V and 10 bases from J, with 19 bases between. Germline loops: CDR1 KGHSY, CDR2 FQNENV. The CDR3 sequence is 14 residues long. The CDR3 protein is CASSPGRAGLGAFF. CDR3 DNA sequence: TGTGCCAGCAGCCCCGGGCGCGCAGGGTTGGGAGCTTTCTTT.

A few counts support this clonotype. The J gene is TRBJ1-1, the V gene TRBV5-1; D gene ambiguous. CDR1 and CDR2 (germline): SGHRS, YFSETQ. V lost 7 bases, J lost 0 bases, and 10 bases lay in between. This CDR3 has 13 amino acids. Written as DNA, the CDR3 is TGCGCCAGCGCCGGACCGATGAACACTGAAGCTTTCTTT. Protein sequence: CASAGPMNTEAFF.

This clonotype showed up many times. V gene TRBV11-2 combines with J gene TRBJ2-2, with TRBD2 as a possible D gene (6 bases). Looked up from germline, CDR1 is SGHAT and CDR2 is FQNNGV. There are 17 residues in the CDR3. Trimming cost V 1 base and J 7 bases, with 19 bases left between them. DNA of the CDR3: TGTGCCAGCAGCTTAGGCCCCTGGGGCGGGATGCTCGGGGAGCTGTTTTTT. It translates to CASSLGPWGGMLGELFF.

This clonotype was seen a few times. The J gene is TRBJ2-1, the V gene TRBV6-2 or TRBV6-3; D is ambiguous. This CDR3 contains 16 residues. V lost 2 bases, J lost 5 bases, and 16 bases lay in between. From germline, CDR1 is MNHEY and CDR2 SVGEGT. CDR3: CASSYAVLPYNNEQFF. In DNA, the CDR3 is TGTGCCAGCAGTTACGCAGTTTTACCATATAACAATGAGCAGTTCTTC.

The rearrangement uses TRBV19 and TRBJ2-5; D is possibly TRBD2 (6 bases). Germline V gene lookup returns CDR1 LNHDA and CDR2 SQIVND (reference sequence). The CDR3 has 14 residues. Trimming pared 1 base from V and 5 bases from J, leaving 11 bases between. CDR3 protein: CASSIGREWETQYF. The CDR3 nucleotides are TGTGCCAGTAGTATAGGACGGGAGTGGGAGACCCAGTACTTC.

V and J are TRBV9 and TRBJ1-1; 7 bases align to TRBD1. V was clipped by 3 bases and J by 3 bases; unmatched bases: 5. CDR3 length: 14 residues. Germline V gene lookup returns CDR1 SGDLS and CDR2 YYNGEE. CDR3 amino acids: CASSAHRGHTEAFF. The CDR3, as DNA: TGTGCCAGCAGCGCCCACAGGGGACACACTGAAGCTTTCTTT.

The chain combines TRBV4-2 with TRBJ1-6, with unresolved D. V was trimmed by 1 base and J by 0 bases, leaving 10 bases between them. CDR3 length: 17 amino acids. The V gene's germline CDR1 is LGHNA and CDR2 YNFKEQ. This chain's CDR3 is CASSQGVHSSYNSPLHF. CDR3 coding DNA: TGTGCCAGCAGCCAAGGGGTCCACAGCTCCTATAATTCACCCCTCCACTTT.

The table lists this clonotype with a few counts. The chain couples TRBV28 to TRBJ1-2; D gene uncertain. The CDR3 totals 8 residues. The V gene lost 10 bases and the J gene lost 8 bases, with 5 bases spanning the gap. In germline, CDR1 is MDHEN, CDR2 SYDVKM. CDR3 coding DNA: TGTGCCACGGAGGGCTACACCTTC. This sequence encodes CATEGYTF.

The chain is built from TRBV5-1 and TRBJ2-2; 7 nucleotides match TRBD2. V lost 2 bases and J lost 2; bases outside the gene matches: 9. There are 17 residues in the CDR3. Germline lookup yields CDR1 SGHRS and CDR2 YFSETQ. This chain's CDR3 is CASSFRVPSGNTGELFF. The CDR3 nucleotides are TGCGCCAGCAGCTTTAGGGTTCCTAGCGGAAACACCGGGGAGCTGTTTTTT.

The V gene is TRBV18, the J gene TRBJ1-2; 10 nucleotides line up with TRBD1. This CDR3 has 12 amino acids. Germline assignment: CDR1 KGHSH and CDR2 LQKENI. The V and J ends lost 4 bases and 7 bases, in that order; junction bases with no gene match: 0. CDR3 nucleotides: TGTGCCAGCTCACGGGACAGGGGTGGCTACACCTTC. Protein product: CASSRDRGGYTF. The full variable domain, completed using reference TRBV18 and TRBJ1-2, is NAGVMQNPRHLVRRRGQEARLRCSPMKGHSHVYWYRQLPEEGLKFMVYLQKENIIDESGMPKERFSAEFPKEGPSILRIQQVVRGDSAAYFCASSRDRGGYTFGSGTRLTVV.

A few counts support this clonotype. The rearrangement links TRBV7-2 to TRBJ1-4; maybe TRBD1 (5 bases). V was pared by 4 bases and J by 7 bases, with 13 bases between. Germline assignment: CDR1 SGHTA and CDR2 FQGNSA. This CDR3 is 14 amino acids long. CDR3 in amino acids: CASSSGPWGEKLFF. Here the CDR3 DNA reads TGTGCCAGCAGCTCAGGGCCCTGGGGTGAAAAACTGTTTTTT.

This clonotype was detected ten times or more. The chain is built from TRBV5-1 and TRBJ2-3; 7 bases match TRBD1. Trimming removed 3 bases from V and 4 bases from J; junction bases left unmatched: 11. The CDR3 sequence is 16 residues long. Germline CDR1 reads SGHRS; CDR2 reads YFSETQ. The CDR3 sequence: CASSYAMTGPADTQYF. The CDR3 DNA reads TGCGCCAGCAGCTACGCGATGACAGGGCCCGCAGATACGCAGTATTTT.

The genes are TRBV23-1 and TRBJ1-5; D is unclear. TRBV23-1 is identified as an open reading frame with a role that is uncertain. The CDR3 length is 14 residues. V was trimmed by 3 bases and J by 6 bases, leaving 12 bases between them. The CDR3 region is CASSHIFSGQPQHF. CDR3 DNA sequence: TGCGCCAGCAGTCATATCTTCTCGGGTCAGCCCCAGCATTTT.

This chain uses TRBV3-1 with TRBJ2-3; the D is unclear. Germline CDR1 and CDR2: LGHDT and YNNKEL (reference sequence). The CDR3 has 16 amino acids. Trimming shortened V by 1 base and J by 4 bases, and 15 bases separated the two germline ends. The CDR3 reads CASSQGVNSFADTQYF. The CDR3 nucleotides are TGTGCCAGCAGCCAAGGGGTGAACAGTTTCGCAGATACGCAGTATTTT.

In its sample, this clonotype was seen many times. The rearrangement joins TRBV28 to TRBJ1-5; no clear D. CDR1 MDHEN and CDR2 SYDVKM come from the germline V gene. Trimming removed 3 bases at V and 2 bases at J, with 11 bases between. This CDR3 contains 15 residues. The CDR3 reads CASSLGQRGNQPQHF. The DNA for the CDR3 is TGTGCCAGCAGTTTGGGCCAGAGGGGCAATCAGCCCCAGCATTTT.

This clonotype came up many times. The chain couples TRBV12-3 or TRBV12-4 to TRBJ2-3, with TRBD2 as a possible D gene (6 bases). Trimming pared 3 bases from V and 4 bases from J, leaving 8 bases between. The CDR3 covers 13 residues. The CDR3 nucleotides are TGTGCCAGCAGTTTGCGGGGAGCAGATACGCAGTATTTT. Translated, it gives CASSLRGADTQYF.